A selection of T cell receptor beta chains follows, all from one sample in a study of Graves' ophthalmopathy and Graves' hyperthyroidism. Via MiXCR, TCRdb re-called the multiplex PCR reads, giving one row per CDR3 protein. The profile shows about 1.2 million distinct CDR3 sequences, about 36% of them singletons. What was sequenced was peripheral blood or thyroid tissue (not recorded which). Every receptor here comes from an adult man with Graves' hyperthyroidism. The conserved cysteine and the conserved F or W are not part of the CDR3 here. Each record gives: V gene, J gene, clone size, CDR3 protein. The size entry is marked missing in some rows and otherwise reads once, few, many or a size class.

V: TRBV11-2; J: TRBJ2-7; size: many; CDR3: ASSLGLGSYEQY
V: TRBV6-1; J: TRBJ1-3; size: few; CDR3: ASNEDFGNTIY
V: TRBV11-2; J: TRBJ2-5; size: many; CDR3: ASSFGTAQETQY
V: TRBV11-1; J: TRBJ1-1; size: -; CDR3: ASSHQRPEAF
V: TRBV20-1; J: TRBJ1-1; size: -; CDR3: SAGERGTEAF
V: TRBV28; J: TRBJ1-6; size: few; CDR3: ASSFEGNYNSPLH
V: TRBV9; J: TRBJ1-1; size: many; CDR3: ASSVFGQGEAF
V: TRBV6-2/TRBV6-3; J: TRBJ1-2; size: few; CDR3: ASSPRTATLNYGYT
V: TRBV7-3; J: -; size: few; CDR3: ASSLGSSGTQY
V: TRBV13; J: TRBJ2-2; size: few; CDR3: ASSYSPRGNTGELF
V: TRBV5-1; J: TRBJ1-3; size: few; CDR3: ASSPDGSSGNTIY
V: TRBV2; J: TRBJ2-7; size: -; CDR3: ASSDSGLLSYEQY
V: TRBV7-2; J: TRBJ2-7; size: -; CDR3: ASSGGGASEQY
V: TRBV2; J: TRBJ1-5; size: once; CDR3: ASSEALRGSLGMQH
V: TRBV9; J: TRBJ1-5; size: few; CDR3: ASSPSQGSNQPQH
V: TRBV19; J: TRBJ1-5; size: few; CDR3: ASSRGLDQPQH
V: TRBV12-3/TRBV12-4; J: TRBJ1-2; size: many; CDR3: ASSYASGDVY
V: TRBV29-1; J: TRBJ2-6; size: many; CDR3: SVAITGRPSSGANVLT
V: TRBV10-3; J: TRBJ1-1; size: many; CDR3: AAAGQGVSEAF
V: TRBV4-3; J: TRBJ1-4; size: many; CDR3: ASSRQDRGNEKLF
V: TRBV12-3/TRBV12-4; J: TRBJ2-5; size: -; CDR3: ATESQGVETQY
V: TRBV7-9; J: TRBJ1-5; size: -; CDR3: ASSRYGGSQH
V: TRBV12-3/TRBV12-4; J: TRBJ1-4; size: -; CDR3: ASSFTGASEKLF
V: TRBV5-6; J: TRBJ1-5; size: few; CDR3: ASSLMYGQGVNQPQH
V: TRBV29-1; J: TRBJ1-1; size: -; CDR3: SSMTGGSTEAF
V: TRBV29-1; J: TRBJ2-2; size: many; CDR3: SVEVAGDNTGELF
V: TRBV18; J: TRBJ2-7; size: -; CDR3: ASSGTGWEQY
V: TRBV7-9; J: TRBJ1-3; size: -; CDR3: AILREYGNTIY
V: TRBV11-2; J: TRBJ1-3; size: many; CDR3: ASSLNGGLYSGNTIY
V: TRBV20-1; J: TRBJ2-7; size: -; CDR3: SASLGLAGLGEQY
V: TRBV29-1; J: TRBJ2-1; size: -; CDR3: SVGTGSYNEQF
V: TRBV27; J: TRBJ1-4; size: -; CDR3: ASSLARATNEKLF
V: TRBV14; J: TRBJ2-2; size: many; CDR3: ASSLLGELF
V: TRBV7-6; J: TRBJ1-2; size: -; CDR3: ASSRVRGPSYGYT
V: TRBV2; J: TRBJ1-1; size: -; CDR3: ASPPGNTEAF
V: TRBV10-3; J: TRBJ1-2; size: -; CDR3: AISEGQGIYYGYA
V: TRBV11-2; J: TRBJ2-7; size: many; CDR3: ASSLSGTTSYEQY
V: TRBV10-3; J: TRBJ2-2; size: few; CDR3: AIRQGANTGELF
V: TRBV5-1; J: TRBJ2-7; size: many; CDR3: ASSPGLAGVYEQY
V: TRBV7-2; J: TRBJ1-2; size: many; CDR3: ASKQTENYGYT
V: TRBV15; J: TRBJ2-7; size: -; CDR3: ATSRDSLAGAYEQY
V: TRBV5-6; J: TRBJ1-2; size: many; CDR3: ASSLELGGYT
V: TRBV7-3; J: TRBJ2-5; size: -; CDR3: ASSLLFSDRGPTQY
V: TRBV29-1; J: TRBJ2-7; size: -; CDR3: SVRPGQGAYEQY
V: TRBV14; J: TRBJ1-2; size: many; CDR3: ASSHGGPVFT
V: TRBV6-5; J: TRBJ2-7; size: many; CDR3: ASTRTGGRYEQY